One T cell receptor beta chain is described in this entry. Its specificity is not known. A second PCR of about 6 to 11 cycles used a sample-barcoded 5' primer and a J-beta primer mix. One entry per CDR3 protein results from TCRdb running MiXCR on the 5' RACE reads. The sample carries 1.4 million to 1.5 million distinct CDR3 sequences, around two fifths recorded once. Samples had at least 6.5 million PBMCs isolated from them. The sample belongs to a study of blood T cells in healthy people across ages. From germline, CDR1 is MNHEY and CDR2 SMNVEV (reference sequence). This CDR3 is 15 amino acids long. Findings and limits, study-wide: Roughly linear declines in TCR beta diversity per million T cells occurred with age.

The V call is TRBV27, the J call TRBJ2-1; 10 bases fit TRBD2. The end of the DNA aligns better with TRBJ2-7, so the J call may be wrong. The receptor was derived from a woman aged 18-29 years in good health. Sequenced input: blood. CDR3 residues: CASSIGLADSYEQYF. In DNA, the CDR3 is TGTGCCAGCAGCATTGGACTAGCGGACTCCTACGAGCAGTACTTC.